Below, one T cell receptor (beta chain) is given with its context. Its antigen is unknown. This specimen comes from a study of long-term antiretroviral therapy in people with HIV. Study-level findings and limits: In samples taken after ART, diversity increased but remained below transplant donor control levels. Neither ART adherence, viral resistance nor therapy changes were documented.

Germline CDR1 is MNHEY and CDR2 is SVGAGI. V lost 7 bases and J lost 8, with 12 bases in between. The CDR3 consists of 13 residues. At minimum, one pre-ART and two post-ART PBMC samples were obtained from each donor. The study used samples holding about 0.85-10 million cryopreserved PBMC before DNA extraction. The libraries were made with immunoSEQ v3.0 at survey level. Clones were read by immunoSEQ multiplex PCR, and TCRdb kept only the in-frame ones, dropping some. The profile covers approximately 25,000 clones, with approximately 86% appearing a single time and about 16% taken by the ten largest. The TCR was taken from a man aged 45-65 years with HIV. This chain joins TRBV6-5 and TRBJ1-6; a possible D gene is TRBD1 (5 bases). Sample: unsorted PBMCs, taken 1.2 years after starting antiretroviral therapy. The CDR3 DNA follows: TGTGCCAGCAACGGGGGACCCTATTCACCCCTCCACTTT. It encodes CASNGGPYSPLHF.